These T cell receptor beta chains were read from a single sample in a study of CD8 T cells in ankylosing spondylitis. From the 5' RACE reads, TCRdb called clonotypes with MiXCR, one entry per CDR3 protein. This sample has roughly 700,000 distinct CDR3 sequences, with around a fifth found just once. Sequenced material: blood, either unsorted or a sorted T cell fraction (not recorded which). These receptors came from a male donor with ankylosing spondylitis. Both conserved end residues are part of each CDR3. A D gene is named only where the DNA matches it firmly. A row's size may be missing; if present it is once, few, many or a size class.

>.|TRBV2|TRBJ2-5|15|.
TGTGCCAGCAGTCCGCGCCGGGCATTGGGAGAGACCCAGTACTTC
CASSPRRALGETQYF
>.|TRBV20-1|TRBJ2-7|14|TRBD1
TGCAGTGCTGAAGAACTCGGGACAGGGGCCGAGCAGTACTTC
CSAEELGTGAEQYF
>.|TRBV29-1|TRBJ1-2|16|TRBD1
TGCAGCGTTGAAGAAACGACAGGGGACACTAACTATGGCTACACCTTC
CSVEETTGDTNYGYTF
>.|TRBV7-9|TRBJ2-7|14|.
TGTGCCAGCAGCCCCGGTAGTCCCTCCTACGAGCAGTACTTC
CASSPGSPSYEQYF
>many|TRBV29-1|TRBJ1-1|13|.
TGCAGCGTTGACAGGGGCAGATACTCTGAAGCTTTCTTT
CSVDRGRYSEAFF
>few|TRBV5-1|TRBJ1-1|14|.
TGCGCCAGCAGCCACGGGACCGGGGGCACTGAAGCTTTCTTT
CASSHGTGGTEAFF
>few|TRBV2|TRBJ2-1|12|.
TGTGCCAGCAGTGAAAACTACAATGAGCAGTTCTTC
CASSENYNEQFF
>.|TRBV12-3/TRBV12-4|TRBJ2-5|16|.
TGTGCCAGCAGTTTACGGCCCCTAGCGACGGTGGAGACCCAGTACTTC
CASSLRPLATVETQYF
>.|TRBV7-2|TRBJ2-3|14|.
TGTGCCAGCAGCTTTGATTCCTCAGCGGGTACGCAGTATTTT
CASSFDSSAGTQYF
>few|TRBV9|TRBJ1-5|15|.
TGTGCCAGCAGCGCTAGGGGGGTTGGCAATCAGCCCCAGCATTTT
CASSARGVGNQPQHF
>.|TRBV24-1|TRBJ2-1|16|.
TGTGCCACCAGTGACCGCCGGGCGACACAGCGCAATGAGCAGTTCTTC
CATSDRRATQRNEQFF
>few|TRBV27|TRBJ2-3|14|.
TGTGCCAGCAGTCTCCGGTCCCGCCCAGATACGCAGTATTTT
CASSLRSRPDTQYF
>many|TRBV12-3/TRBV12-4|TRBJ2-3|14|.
TGTGCCAGCAGCTTGGGGGGGGGCGCAGATACGCAGTATTTT
CASSLGGGADTQYF
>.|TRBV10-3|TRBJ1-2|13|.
TGTGCCATCAGTGAGTCCGGGGGTTCCGGCTACACCTTC
CAISESGGSGYTF
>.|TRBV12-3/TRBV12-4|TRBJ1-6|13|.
TGTGCCAGCAGTGCCGTAACGAATTCACCCCTCCACTTT
CASSAVTNSPLHF
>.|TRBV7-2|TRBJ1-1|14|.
TGTGCCAGCAGCTCACAACAGGGACTCACTGAAGCTTTCTTT
CASSSQQGLTEAFF
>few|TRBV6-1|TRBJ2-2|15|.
TGTGCCAGCAGCGACAGGCCTCCGAACACCGGGGAGCTGTTTTTT
CASSDRPPNTGELFF
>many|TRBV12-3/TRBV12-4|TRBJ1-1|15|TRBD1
TGTGCCAGCAGTTTTGTTGAGGGGGCAAACACTGAAGCTTTCTTT
CASSFVEGANTEAFF
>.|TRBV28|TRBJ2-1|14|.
TGTGCCAGCATCCCCCAAAGCTCCTACAATGAGCAGTTCTTC
CASIPQSSYNEQFF
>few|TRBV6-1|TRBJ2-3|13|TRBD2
TGTGCCAGCAGTCAGCGGGGGATAGATACGCAGTATTTT
CASSQRGIDTQYF
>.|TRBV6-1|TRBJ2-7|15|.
TGTGCCAGCAGTGAAGTGACAGGCGTGGGGGACGAGCAGTACTTC
CASSEVTGVGDEQYF
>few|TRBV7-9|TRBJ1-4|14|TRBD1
TGTGCCAGCAGCCTTGGACAGGCATGGGAAAAACTGTTTTTT
CASSLGQAWEKLFF
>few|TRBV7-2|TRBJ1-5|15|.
TGTGCCAGCAGCTTAAGAGTGGATGGCAATCAGCCCCAGCATTTT
CASSLRVDGNQPQHF
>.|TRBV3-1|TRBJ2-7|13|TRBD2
TGTGCCAGCAGCCTGGGAGGGTCCCGGGAGCAGTACTTC
CASSLGGSREQYF
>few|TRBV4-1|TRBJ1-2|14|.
TGCGCCAGCAGCCAGATGGGGTATTCTAGCGGCTACACCTTC
CASSQMGYSSGYTF
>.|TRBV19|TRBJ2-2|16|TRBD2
TGTGCCAGTAGCCGCTCCGGGACTAGCGGGACCGGGGAGCTGTTTTTT
CASSRSGTSGTGELFF
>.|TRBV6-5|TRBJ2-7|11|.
TGTGCCAGCAACCTGGGTGACGAGCAGTACTTC
CASNLGDEQYF
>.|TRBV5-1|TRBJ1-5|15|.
TGCGCCAGCAGCTTGGCCGGAGCATACAATCAGCCCCAGCATTTT
CASSLAGAYNQPQHF
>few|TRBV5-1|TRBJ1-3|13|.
TGCGCCAGCAGCTTGGAAGGTACTGCCACCATATATTTT
CASSLEGTATIYF
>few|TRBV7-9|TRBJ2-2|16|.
TGTGCCAGCAGCTTAGACTCCACAGCGTACACCGGGGAGCTGTTTTTT
CASSLDSTAYTGELFF
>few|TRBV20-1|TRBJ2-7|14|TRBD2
TGCAGTGCTAGGGAGGGACTAGCGGGTCCCGAGCAGTACTTC
CSAREGLAGPEQYF
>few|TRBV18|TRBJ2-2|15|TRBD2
TGTGCCAGCTCACAGCGGACTAGCGTAGAAGGGGAGCTGTTTTTT
CASSQRTSVEGELFF
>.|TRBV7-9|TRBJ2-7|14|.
TGTGCCAGCAGCTCCTCGGGACACACCTACGAGCAGTACTTC
CASSSSGHTYEQYF
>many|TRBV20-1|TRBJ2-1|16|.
TGCAGTGCTATACGGCCGAGGGGGAGAGGTGGTAATGAGCAGTTCTTC
CSAIRPRGRGGNEQFF
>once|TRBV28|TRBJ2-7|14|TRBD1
TGTGCCAGCAGTCCCCTCCAGGGGGCTGAAGAGCAGTACTTC
CASSPLQGAEEQYF
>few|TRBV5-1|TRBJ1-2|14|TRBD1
TGCGCCAGCAGCTCGGGACAGGGCAATAACGGCTACACCTTC
CASSSGQGNNGYTF
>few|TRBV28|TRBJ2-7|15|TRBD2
TGTGCCAGCAGTACCCTAGCGGGAGTTCCCCACGAGCAGTACTTC
CASSTLAGVPHEQYF
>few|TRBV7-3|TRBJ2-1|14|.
TGTGCCAGCAGCTTAGGTTCCGGAGGCTATGAGCAGTTCTTC
CASSLGSGGYEQFF
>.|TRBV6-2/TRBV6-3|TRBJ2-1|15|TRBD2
TGTGCCAGCAGTTACCGTAGCGGGAAGGGTGATGAGCAGTTCTTC
CASSYRSGKGDEQFF
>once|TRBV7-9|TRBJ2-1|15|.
TGTGCCAGCAGCTCCGGTGACGCCTCTGGGGATGAGCAGTTCTTC
CASSSGDASGDEQFF
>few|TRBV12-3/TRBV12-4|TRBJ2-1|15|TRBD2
TGTGCCAGCAGTTCCAGGACTAGCTTCTACAATGAGCAGTTCTTC
CASSSRTSFYNEQFF
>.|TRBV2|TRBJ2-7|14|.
TGTGCCAGCAGATTGGGACTGGATGGGTCCGAGCAGTACTTC
CASRLGLDGSEQYF
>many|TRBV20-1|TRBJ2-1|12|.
TGCAGTGCTAGAAGAGAGACCAATGAGCAGTTCTTC
CSARRETNEQFF
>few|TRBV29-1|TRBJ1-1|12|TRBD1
TGCAGCGTGGGAGAGGACAGGGTTGTAGCTTTCTTT
CSVGEDRVVAFF
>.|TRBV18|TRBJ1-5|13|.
TGTGCCAGCTCACCGTCAGCAAATCAGCCCCAGCATTTT
CASSPSANQPQHF
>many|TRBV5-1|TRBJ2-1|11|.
TGCGCCAGCAGAGGAGACGATGAGCAGTTCTTC
CASRGDDEQFF
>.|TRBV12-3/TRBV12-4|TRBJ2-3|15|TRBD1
TGTGCCAGCAGTCCTACAGGGGGCCGCACAGATACGCAGTATTTT
CASSPTGGRTDTQYF
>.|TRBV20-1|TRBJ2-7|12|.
TGCAGTGCTATAAGGGTCCCCTACGAGCAGTACTTC
CSAIRVPYEQYF
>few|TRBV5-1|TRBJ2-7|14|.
TGCGCCAGCAGCTTGGATACGGGGCCGAGCGAGCAGTACTTC
CASSLDTGPSEQYF
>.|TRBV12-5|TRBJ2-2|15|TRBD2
TGTGCTAGTGCCCCGGGACTAGCGTTGGCCGGGGAGCTGTTTTTT
CASAPGLALAGELFF
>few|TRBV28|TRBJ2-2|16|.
TGTGCCAGCAGTACCCGCCGCGGGGTTAACACCGGGGAGCTGTTTTTT
CASSTRRGVNTGELFF
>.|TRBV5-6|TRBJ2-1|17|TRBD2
TGTGCCAGCAGCTTTGAACGCCATCTAGCGGGAGTCAATGAGCAGTTCTTC
CASSFERHLAGVNEQFF
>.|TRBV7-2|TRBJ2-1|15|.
TGTGCCAGCAGCTTAAGGCAGAGAAGTTACAATGAGCAGTTCTTC
CASSLRQRSYNEQFF
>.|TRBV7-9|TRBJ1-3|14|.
TGTGCCAGCAGCTTACTGGCAACCGGAAACACCATATATTTT
CASSLLATGNTIYF
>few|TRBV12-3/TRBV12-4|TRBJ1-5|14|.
TGTGCCAGCAGTTTCGGCCTTAGCAATCAGCCCCAGCATTTT
CASSFGLSNQPQHF